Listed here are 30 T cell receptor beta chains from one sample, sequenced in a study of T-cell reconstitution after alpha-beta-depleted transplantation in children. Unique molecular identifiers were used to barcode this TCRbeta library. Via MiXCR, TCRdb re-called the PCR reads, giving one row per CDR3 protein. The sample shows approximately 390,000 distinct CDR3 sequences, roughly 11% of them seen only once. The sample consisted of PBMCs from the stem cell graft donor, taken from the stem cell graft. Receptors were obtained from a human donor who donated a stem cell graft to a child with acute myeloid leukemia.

The CDR3 DNA follows: TGTGCCAGCAGCGCCCAACAGGGACCGGTAGAGACCCAGTACTTC. Its translation is CASSAQQGPVETQYF. The V call is TRBV7-3, the J call TRBJ2-5; tentatively, D is TRBD1 (6 bases). Germline CDR1 and CDR2: SGHTA and FQGTGA. CDR3 length: 15 residues. Trimming pared 5 bases from V and 4 bases from J, leaving 17 bases between.

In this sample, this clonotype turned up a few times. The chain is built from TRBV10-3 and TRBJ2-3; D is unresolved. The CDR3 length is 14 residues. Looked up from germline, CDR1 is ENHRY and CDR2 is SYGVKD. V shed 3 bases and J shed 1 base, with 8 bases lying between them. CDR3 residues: CAISESPGTDTQYF. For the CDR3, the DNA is TGTGCCATCAGTGAATCGCCGGGCACAGATACGCAGTATTTT.

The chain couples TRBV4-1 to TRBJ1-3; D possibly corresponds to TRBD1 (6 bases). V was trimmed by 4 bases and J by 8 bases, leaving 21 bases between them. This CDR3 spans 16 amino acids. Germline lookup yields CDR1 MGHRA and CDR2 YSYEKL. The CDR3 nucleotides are TGCGCCAGCAGCCGCCAAACTTCTTCTCCAGGGGACACCATATATTTT. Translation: CASSRQTSSPGDTIYF.

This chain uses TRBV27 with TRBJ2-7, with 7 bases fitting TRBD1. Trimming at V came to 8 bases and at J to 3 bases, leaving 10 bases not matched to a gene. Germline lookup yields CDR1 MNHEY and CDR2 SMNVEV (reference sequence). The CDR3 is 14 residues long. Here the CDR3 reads CASGPSGQLYEQYF. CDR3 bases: TGTGCCAGCGGCCCCTCGGGACAGCTCTACGAGCAGTACTTC.

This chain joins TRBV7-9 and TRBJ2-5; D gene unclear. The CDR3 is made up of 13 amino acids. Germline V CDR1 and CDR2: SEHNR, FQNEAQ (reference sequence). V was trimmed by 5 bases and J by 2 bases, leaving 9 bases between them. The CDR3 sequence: CASSTAVQETQYF. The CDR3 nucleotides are TGTGCCAGCAGCACAGCAGTACAAGAGACCCAGTACTTC.

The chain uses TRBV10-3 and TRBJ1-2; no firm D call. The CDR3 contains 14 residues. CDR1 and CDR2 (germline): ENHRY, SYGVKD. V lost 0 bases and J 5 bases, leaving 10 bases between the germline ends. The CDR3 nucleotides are TGTGCCATCAGTGAGTCAATGGGGTGGTATGGCTACACCTTC. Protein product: CAISESMGWYGYTF.

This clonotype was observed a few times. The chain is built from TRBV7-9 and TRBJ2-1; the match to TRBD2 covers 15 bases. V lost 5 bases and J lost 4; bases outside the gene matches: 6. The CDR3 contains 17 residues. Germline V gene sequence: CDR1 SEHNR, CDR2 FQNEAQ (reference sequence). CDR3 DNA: TGTGCCAGCAGCCCAGGGGGACTAGCGGGGGGATACAATGAGCAGTTCTTC. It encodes CASSPGGLAGGYNEQFF.

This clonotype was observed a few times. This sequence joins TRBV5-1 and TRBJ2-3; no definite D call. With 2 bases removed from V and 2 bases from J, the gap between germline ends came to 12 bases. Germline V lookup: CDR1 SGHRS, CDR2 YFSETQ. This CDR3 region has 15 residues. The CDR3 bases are TGCGCCAGCAGCTTACGCGGAGATCACACAGATACGCAGTATTTT. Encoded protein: CASSLRGDHTDTQYF. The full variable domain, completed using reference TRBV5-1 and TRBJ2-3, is KAGVTQTPRYLIKTRGQQVTLSCSPISGHRSVSWYQQTPGQGLQFLFEYFSETQRNKGNFPGRFSGRQFSNSRSEMNVSTLELGDSALYLCASSLRGDHTDTQYFGPGTRLTVL.

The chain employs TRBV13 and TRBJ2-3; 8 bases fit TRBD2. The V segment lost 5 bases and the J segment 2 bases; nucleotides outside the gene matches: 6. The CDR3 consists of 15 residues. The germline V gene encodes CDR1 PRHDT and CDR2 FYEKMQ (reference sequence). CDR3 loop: CASSRLAGNTDTQYF. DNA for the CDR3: TGTGCCAGCAGCCGGTTAGCGGGAAACACAGATACGCAGTATTTT.

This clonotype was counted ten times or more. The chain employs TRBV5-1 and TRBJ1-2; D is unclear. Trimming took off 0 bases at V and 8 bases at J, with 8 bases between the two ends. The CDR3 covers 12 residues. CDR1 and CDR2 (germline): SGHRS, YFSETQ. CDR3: CASSLGGGGYTF. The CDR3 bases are TGCGCCAGCAGCTTGGGTGGAGGAGGCTACACCTTC.

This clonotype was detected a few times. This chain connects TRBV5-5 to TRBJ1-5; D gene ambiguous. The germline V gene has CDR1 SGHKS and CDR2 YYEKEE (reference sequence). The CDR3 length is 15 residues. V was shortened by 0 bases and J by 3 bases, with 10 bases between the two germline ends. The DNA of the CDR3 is TGTGCCAGCAGCTTGGTAGGTGGTTTCAATCAGCCCCAGCATTTT. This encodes CASSLVGGFNQPQHF.

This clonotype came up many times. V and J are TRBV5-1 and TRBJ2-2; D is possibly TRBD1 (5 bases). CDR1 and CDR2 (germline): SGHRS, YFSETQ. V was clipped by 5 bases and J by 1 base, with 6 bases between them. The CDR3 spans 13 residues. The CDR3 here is CASRTENTGELFF. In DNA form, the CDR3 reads TGCGCCAGCAGGACAGAGAACACCGGGGAGCTGTTTTTT. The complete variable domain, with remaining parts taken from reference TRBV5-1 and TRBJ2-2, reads KAGVTQTPRYLIKTRGQQVTLSCSPISGHRSVSWYQQTPGQGLQFLFEYFSETQRNKGNFPGRFSGRQFSNSRSEMNVSTLELGDSALYLCASRTENTGELFFGEGSRLTVL.

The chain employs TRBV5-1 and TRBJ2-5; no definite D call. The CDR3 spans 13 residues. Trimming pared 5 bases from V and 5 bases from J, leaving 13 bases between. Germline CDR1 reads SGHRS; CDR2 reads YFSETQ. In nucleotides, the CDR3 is TGCGCCAGCAGAACTATGGGCTCGGAGACCCAGTACTTC. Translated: CASRTMGSETQYF.

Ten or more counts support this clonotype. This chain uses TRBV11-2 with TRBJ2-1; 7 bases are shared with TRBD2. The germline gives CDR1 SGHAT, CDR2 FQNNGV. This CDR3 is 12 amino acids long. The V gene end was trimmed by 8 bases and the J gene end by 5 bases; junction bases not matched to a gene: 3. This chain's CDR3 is CASRGLNNEQFF. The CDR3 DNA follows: TGTGCCAGCCGGGGACTAAACAATGAGCAGTTCTTC.

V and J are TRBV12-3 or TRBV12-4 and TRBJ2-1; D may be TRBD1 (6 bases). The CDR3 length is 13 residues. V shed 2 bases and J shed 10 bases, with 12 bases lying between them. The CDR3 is CASSLRSGQEQFF. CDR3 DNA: TGTGCCAGCAGTTTAAGGTCCGGACAGGAGCAGTTCTTC.

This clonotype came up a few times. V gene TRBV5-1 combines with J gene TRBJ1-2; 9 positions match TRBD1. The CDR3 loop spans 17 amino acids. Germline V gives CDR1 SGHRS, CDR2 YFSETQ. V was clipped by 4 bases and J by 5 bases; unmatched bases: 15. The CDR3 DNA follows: TGCGCCAGCAGCCCGTACCAGGGACAGGGTGTCTTTTATGGCTACACCTTC. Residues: CASSPYQGQGVFYGYTF.

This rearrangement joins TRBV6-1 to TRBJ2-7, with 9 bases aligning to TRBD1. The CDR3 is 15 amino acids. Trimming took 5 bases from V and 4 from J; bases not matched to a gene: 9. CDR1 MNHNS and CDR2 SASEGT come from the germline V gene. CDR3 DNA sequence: TGTGCCAGCAGTCGGCCCGGGACAGGGTTGTACGAGCAGTACTTC. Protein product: CASSRPGTGLYEQYF.

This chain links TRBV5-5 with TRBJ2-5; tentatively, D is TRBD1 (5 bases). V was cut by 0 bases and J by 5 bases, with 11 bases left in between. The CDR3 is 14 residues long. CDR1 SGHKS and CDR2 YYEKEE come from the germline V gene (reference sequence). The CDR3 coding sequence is TGTGCCAGCAGCTTGGTAGCAGGGTTGGAGACCCAGTACTTC. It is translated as CASSLVAGLETQYF.

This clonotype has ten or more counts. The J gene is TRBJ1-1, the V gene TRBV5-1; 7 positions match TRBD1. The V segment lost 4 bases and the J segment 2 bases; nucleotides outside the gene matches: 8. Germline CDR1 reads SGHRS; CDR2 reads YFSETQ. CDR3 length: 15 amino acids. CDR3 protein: CASSVGGTDNTEAFF. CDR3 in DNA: TGCGCCAGCAGCGTTGGAGGGACAGACAACACTGAAGCTTTCTTT.

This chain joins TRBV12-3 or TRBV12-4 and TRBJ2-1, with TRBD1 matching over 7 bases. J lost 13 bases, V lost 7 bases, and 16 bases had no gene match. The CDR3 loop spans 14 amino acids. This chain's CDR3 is CASTKGAVTGRQFF. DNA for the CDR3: TGTGCCAGCACCAAGGGGGCGGTCACAGGTCGTCAGTTCTTC.

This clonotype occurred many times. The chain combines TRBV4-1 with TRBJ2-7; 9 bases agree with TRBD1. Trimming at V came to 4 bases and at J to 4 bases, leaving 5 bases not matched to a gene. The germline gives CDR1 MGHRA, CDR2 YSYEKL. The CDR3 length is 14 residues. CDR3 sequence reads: CASSLPGQGYEQYF. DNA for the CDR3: TGCGCCAGCAGCCTACCGGGACAGGGATACGAGCAGTACTTC.

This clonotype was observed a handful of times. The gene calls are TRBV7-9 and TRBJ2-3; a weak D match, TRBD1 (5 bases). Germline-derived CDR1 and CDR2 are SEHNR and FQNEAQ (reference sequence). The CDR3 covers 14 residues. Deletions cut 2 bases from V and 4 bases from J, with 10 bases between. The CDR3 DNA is TGTGCCAGCAGCTTAAAAGGGGCTGCAGATACGCAGTATTTT. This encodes CASSLKGAADTQYF.

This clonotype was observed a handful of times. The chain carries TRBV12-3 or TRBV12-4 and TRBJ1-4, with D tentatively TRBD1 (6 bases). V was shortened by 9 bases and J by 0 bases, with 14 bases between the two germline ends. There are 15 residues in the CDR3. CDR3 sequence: CASSGAVATNEKLFF. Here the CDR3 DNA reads TGTGCCAGTTCGGGGGCAGTTGCAACTAATGAAAAACTGTTTTTT.

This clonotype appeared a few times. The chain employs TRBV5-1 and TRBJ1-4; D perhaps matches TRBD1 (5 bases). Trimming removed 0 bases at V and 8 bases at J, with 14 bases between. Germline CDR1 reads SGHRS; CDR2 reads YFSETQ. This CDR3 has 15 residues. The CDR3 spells CASSLGGSIGEKLFF. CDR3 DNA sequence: TGCGCCAGCAGCTTGGGGGGGTCGATCGGGGAAAAACTGTTTTTT.

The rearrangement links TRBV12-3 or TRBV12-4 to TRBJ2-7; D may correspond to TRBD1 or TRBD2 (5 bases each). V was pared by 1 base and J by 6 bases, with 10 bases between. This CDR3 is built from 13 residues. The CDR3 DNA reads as TGTGCCAGCAGTTTAGAGGCCGGGACCGAGCAGTACTTC. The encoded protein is CASSLEAGTEQYF.

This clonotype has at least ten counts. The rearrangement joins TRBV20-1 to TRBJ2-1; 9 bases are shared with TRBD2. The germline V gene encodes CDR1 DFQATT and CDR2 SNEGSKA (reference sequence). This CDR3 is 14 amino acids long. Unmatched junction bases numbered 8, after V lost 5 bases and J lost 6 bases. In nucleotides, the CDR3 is TGCAGTGCTGATCATAGCGGGGGACTCAATGAGCAGTTCTTC. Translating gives CSADHSGGLNEQFF.

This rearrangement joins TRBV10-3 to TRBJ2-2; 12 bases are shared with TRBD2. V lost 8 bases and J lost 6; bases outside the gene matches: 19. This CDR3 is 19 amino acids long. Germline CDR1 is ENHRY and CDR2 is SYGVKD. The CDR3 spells CAIYRSPILAGGRSGELFF. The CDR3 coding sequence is TGTGCCATCTACCGATCCCCGATCCTAGCGGGAGGGCGCTCCGGGGAGCTGTTTTTT.

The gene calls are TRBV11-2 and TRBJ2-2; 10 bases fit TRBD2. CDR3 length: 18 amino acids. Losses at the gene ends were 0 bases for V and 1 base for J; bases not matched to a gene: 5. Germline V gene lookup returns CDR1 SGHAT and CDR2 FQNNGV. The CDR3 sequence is CASSLDWASGRNTGELFF. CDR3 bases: TGTGCCAGCAGCTTAGATTGGGCTAGCGGGAGGAACACCGGGGAGCTGTTTTTT. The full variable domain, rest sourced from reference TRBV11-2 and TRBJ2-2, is EAGVAQSPRYKIIEKRQSVAFWCNPISGHATLYWYQQILGQGPKLLIQFQNNGVVDDSQLPKDRFSAERLKGVDSTLKIQPAKLEDSAVYLCASSLDWASGRNTGELFFGEGSRLTVL.

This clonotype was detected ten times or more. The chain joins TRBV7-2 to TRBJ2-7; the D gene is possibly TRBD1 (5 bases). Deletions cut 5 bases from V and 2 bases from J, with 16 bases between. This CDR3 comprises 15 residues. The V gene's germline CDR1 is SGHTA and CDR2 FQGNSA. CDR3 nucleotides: TGTGCCAGCAGCCAGGGTCCGGCAGGAGCCTACGAGCAGTACTTC. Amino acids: CASSQGPAGAYEQYF.

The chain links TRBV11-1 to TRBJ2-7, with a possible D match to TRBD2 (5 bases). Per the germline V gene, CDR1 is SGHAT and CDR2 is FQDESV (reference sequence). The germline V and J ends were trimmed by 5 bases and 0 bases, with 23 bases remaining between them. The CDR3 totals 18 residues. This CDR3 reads CASSPLLGSEIPSYEQYV. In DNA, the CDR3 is TGTGCCAGCAGCCCATTGCTGGGTAGCGAGATACCCTCCTACGAGCAGTACGTC.